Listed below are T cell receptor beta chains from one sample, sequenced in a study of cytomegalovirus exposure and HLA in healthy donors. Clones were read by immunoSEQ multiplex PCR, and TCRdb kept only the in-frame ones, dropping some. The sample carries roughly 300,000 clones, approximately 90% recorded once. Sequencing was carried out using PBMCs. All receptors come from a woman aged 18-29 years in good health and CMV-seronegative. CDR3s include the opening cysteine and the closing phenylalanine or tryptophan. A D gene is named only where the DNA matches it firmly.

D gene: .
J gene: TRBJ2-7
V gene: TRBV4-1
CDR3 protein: CASSTGTHTTYEQYF

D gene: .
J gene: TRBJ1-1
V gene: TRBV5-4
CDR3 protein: CASSFRGNTEAFF

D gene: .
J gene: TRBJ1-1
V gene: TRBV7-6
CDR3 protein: CASSLGQGPQTEAFF

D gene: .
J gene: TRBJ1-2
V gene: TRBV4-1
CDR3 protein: CASSHTQGLIYGYTF

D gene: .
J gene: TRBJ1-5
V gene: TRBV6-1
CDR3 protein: CASSGPSAGPPQPQHF

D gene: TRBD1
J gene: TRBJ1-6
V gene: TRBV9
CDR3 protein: CASSVAGQPSSPLHF

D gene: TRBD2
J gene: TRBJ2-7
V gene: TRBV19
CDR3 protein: CASSGTSGRGSSYEQYF

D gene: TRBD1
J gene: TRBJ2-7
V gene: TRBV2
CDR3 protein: CASEGGQAYEQYF

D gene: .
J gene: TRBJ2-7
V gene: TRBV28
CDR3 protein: CASNSLAAMSSYEQYF

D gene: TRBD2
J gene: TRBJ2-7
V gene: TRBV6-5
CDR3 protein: CASSFYTGRPWEQYF

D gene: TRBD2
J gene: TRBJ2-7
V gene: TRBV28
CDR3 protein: CASSYSGRYEQYF

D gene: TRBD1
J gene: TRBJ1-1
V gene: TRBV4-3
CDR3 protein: CASSQTAQGARPAFF

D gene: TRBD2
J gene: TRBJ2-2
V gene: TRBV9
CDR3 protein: CASSVSGTTLTGELFF

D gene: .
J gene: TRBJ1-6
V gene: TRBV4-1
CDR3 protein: CASSQVGGRNNSPLHF

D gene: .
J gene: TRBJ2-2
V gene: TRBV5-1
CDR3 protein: CASSRPREKDTGELFF

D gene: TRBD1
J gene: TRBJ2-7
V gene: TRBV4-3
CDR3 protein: CASSPGGRDYEQYF

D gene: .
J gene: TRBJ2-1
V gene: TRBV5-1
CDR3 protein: CASSGLESTYNEQFF

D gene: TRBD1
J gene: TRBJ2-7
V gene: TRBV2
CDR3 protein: CASSRGGGQGSF

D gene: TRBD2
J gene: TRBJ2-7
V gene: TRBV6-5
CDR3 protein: CASSYSISGQTYEQYF

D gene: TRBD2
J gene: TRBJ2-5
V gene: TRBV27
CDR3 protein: CASSFLASGSTDQETQYF

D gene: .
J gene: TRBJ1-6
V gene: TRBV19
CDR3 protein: CASSQTRTVSISPLHF

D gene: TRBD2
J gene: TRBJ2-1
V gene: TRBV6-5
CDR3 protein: CASSYSTGGSYNEQFF

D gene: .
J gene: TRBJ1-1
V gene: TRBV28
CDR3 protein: CASSLNRDSSTEAFF

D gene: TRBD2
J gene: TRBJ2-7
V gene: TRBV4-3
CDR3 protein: CASSQATSGYEQYF

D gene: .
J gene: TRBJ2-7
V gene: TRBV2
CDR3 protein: CASRRQVYEQYF

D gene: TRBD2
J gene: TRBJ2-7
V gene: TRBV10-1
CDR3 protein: CATLGLAGGLSYEQYF

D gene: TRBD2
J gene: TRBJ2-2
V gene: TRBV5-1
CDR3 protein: CASSLGLAGDRPGELFF

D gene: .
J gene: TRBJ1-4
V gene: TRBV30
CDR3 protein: CAWSVGGLEVFF

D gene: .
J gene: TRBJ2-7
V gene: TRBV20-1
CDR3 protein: CSAAQGLQYF

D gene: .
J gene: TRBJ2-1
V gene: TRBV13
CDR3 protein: CASSLLVRHSYNEQFF